This T cell receptor (beta chain) was captured in a study of CD8+CD57+ T cells in acquired aplastic anemia (dated by TCRdb to 2017 to 2018). About the investigation overall: A mean of about 3.2 ug of DNA, ranging from roughly 0.2 to 30 ug, was extracted from sorted CD4+ and CD8+ cells. Broad study findings and their caveats: CD8+ Simpson's diversity did not differ significantly between patients and healthy controls (P=0.060). Although 25 to 30 CD8+ CDR3 sequences were shared by patients and controls, these sequences appeared highly expressed in patients and within the immunodominant clones of patients.

Profiling of TCR beta VDJ combinations and CDR3 sequences used genomic DNA as the template. An Illumina HiSeq 2000 was the platform used for TCR repertoire sequencing. On the study's bioinformatics: Repertoires were assessed using TRBV/TRBJ rearrangement plots, CDR3 size and DJ length profiles, and Simpson's diversity index. Whichever DNA sequence was most abundant in the deep sequencing data was defined as the immunodominant clone. CDR3 amino acid sequences were screened for sharing across subjects and were compared with published repertoires and the VDJdb database. TCRdb trimmed the raw reads at Q25, called clones with MiXCR and kept productive beta chains. Each CDR3 protein appears once, grouped with its most common genes and DNA. TCRdb's processing, not the authors', yielded these V and J calls. The sample table contains under 200,000 distinct CDR3 sequences; only one count was recorded for 64% of them. The ten biggest clones cover just over 45% of the sample.

TCR repertoires of sorted CD4+ and CD8+ blood T cells from severe aplastic anemia patients and healthy subjects were deep-sequenced in the study. Ficoll-Paque density gradient centrifugation was used to isolate peripheral blood mononuclear cells. Before DNA extraction, CD4+ and CD8+ T cells were sorted by FACS or by magnetic beads. V is pared back by 3 bases and J by 0 bases, with 12 bases lying between the germline termini. Per the germline V gene, LGHNA is the CDR1 and YSLEER is the CDR2. The CDR3 starts with the cysteine, ends with the phenylalanine, and has 16 residues. The kept DNA is CDR3 alone, 48 bases in frame from the first base. There are many counts of this clonotype. Its antigen has not been determined. No much larger clonotype is one base removed from it; base qualities were not supplied.

The receptor's source is a human donor with severe aplastic anemia or a healthy control (not recorded which). Sequencing was performed on sorted CD4+, CD8+, or CD8+CD57+ T cells (not recorded which) from PBMCs. The chain is assembled from TRBV4-3 and TRBJ2-1; the D gene remains uncertain. The DNA reads as follows: TGCGCCAGCAGCCAGGACCATCCAAGCTCCTACAATGAGCAGTTCTTC. Its protein product is CASSQDHPSSYNEQFF.